These 8 T cell receptor beta chains came from one sample sequenced in a study of shared clonotypes between healthy human individuals. Libraries were prepared by immunoSEQ multiplex PCR; TCRdb keeps only in-frame clonotypes and omits some of them. The sample includes millions of clones, more than 90% of them seen just once. The sequenced sample consisted of naive CD4+ T cells sorted from blood. The subset denotes: CD45RA+ positively selected. The source of these receptors is a man between 18 and 29 years old in good health.

J is TRBJ1-1 and V is TRBV21-1. TRBV21-1 is assigned pseudogene status. The CDR3 is made up of 16 amino acids. CDR3 sequence reads: CASSYYTRSLSSEAFF. The CDR3 DNA reads TGTGCCAGCAGCTATTACACCCGCAGCCTCTCCTCTGAAGCTTTCTTT.

The chain has TRBV11-2 and TRBJ1-3, with D possibly TRBD1 on 6 matching bases. V lost 2 bases, J lost 4 bases, and 9 bases lay in between. This CDR3 is built from 14 residues. In germline, CDR1 is SGHAT, CDR2 FQNNGV. The CDR3 region has the DNA TGTGCCAGCAGCTTACAACAGGGAGGAAACACCATATATTTT. Translated, it gives CASSLQQGGNTIYF. Together with reference TRBV11-2 and TRBJ1-3, the CDR3 gives the full variable domain: EAGVAQSPRYKIIEKRQSVAFWCNPISGHATLYWYQQILGQGPKLLIQFQNNGVVDDSQLPKDRFSAERLKGVDSTLKIQPAKLEDSAVYLCASSLQQGGNTIYFGEGSWLTVV.

The genes are TRBV12-5 and TRBJ2-3; 11 nucleotides line up with TRBD1. The germline CDR1 and CDR2 sequences are LGHNT and FRNRAP. Unmatched junction bases numbered 4, after V lost 5 bases and J lost 3 bases. The CDR3 has 15 residues. The CDR3 sequence is CASGDGQGATDTQYF. CDR3 coding DNA: TGTGCTAGTGGTGACGGACAGGGGGCGACAGATACGCAGTATTTT.

The genes are TRBV28 and TRBJ1-1, with TRBD1 matching over 8 bases. Looked up from germline, CDR1 is MDHEN and CDR2 is SYDVKM. The V gene end was trimmed by 6 bases and the J gene end by 11 bases; junction bases not matched to a gene: 5. The CDR3 consists of 11 residues. Here the CDR3 DNA reads TGTGCCAGCAGCCCAGGGGGCGAGGCTTTCTTT. The encoded protein is CASSPGGEAFF.

The V call is TRBV7-2, the J call TRBJ2-1; the D is unclear. CDR1 is SGHTA, CDR2 FQGNSA, per germline. The germline V and J ends were trimmed by 4 bases and 6 bases, with 13 bases remaining between them. This CDR3 region has 14 residues. The chain's CDR3 is CASSSGGSSNEQFF. The CDR3 DNA sequence: TGTGCCAGCAGCTCCGGCGGCAGCTCCAATGAGCAGTTCTTC.

The V and J genes are TRBV5-4 and TRBJ1-3; D unclear. Trimming pared 0 bases from V and 0 bases from J, leaving 10 bases between. This CDR3 spans 16 amino acids. From germline, CDR1 is SGHNT and CDR2 YYREEE (reference sequence). CDR3 nucleotide sequence: TGTGCCAGCAGCTTGGAGGGTGCACTCTCTGGAAACACCATATATTTT. Its protein is CASSLEGALSGNTIYF.

Details on this clone: Other DNA variants within this sample encode the same CDR3. The chain is built from TRBV7-2 and TRBJ2-5; 11 bases map to TRBD2. After removal of 5 bases from V and 5 bases from J, the junction contained 4 bases not matched to a gene. This CDR3 spans 14 amino acids. CDR1 and CDR2 from the germline V gene are SGHTA and FQGNSA. As DNA, the CDR3 is TGTGCCAGCAGCCGGACTAGCGGGCGGGAGACCCAGTACTTC. It translates to CASSRTSGRETQYF.

The genes are TRBV7-2 and TRBJ1-1; no clear D gene. The germline V gene encodes CDR1 SGHTA and CDR2 FQGNSA. The CDR3 runs to 13 residues. Trimming removed 6 bases at V and 4 bases at J, with 12 bases between. Written as DNA, the CDR3 is TGTGCCAGCAGGAGCAGGTTTGGCACTGAAGCTTTCTTT. Translation: CASRSRFGTEAFF.